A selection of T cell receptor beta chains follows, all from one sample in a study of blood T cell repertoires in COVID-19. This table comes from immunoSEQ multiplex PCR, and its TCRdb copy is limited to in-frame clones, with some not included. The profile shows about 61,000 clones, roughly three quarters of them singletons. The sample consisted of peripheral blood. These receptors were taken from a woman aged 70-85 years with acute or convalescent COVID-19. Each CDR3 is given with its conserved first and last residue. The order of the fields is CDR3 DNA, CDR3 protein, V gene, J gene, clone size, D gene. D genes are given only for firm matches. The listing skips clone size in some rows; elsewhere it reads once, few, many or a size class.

CDR3nt: TGCGCCAGCAGCTTTGGGGGGGGGCTGGAGACCCAGTACTTC
CDR3aa: CASSFGGGLETQYF
v_gene: TRBV5-1
j_gene: TRBJ2-5
abundance: NA
d_gene: NA

CDR3nt: TGTGCCATCGAGACGGGAACGTTGGGTCAGCCCCAGCATTTT
CDR3aa: CAIETGTLGQPQHF
v_gene: TRBV2
j_gene: TRBJ1-5
abundance: NA
d_gene: NA

CDR3nt: TGTGCCAGCGGAAATGGGGAGCTGGGGAATCAGCCCCAGCATTTT
CDR3aa: CASGNGELGNQPQHF
v_gene: TRBV6-5
j_gene: TRBJ1-5
abundance: NA
d_gene: NA

CDR3nt: TGTGCCAGCAGCCCACAGGGGGGGGCACAAGAGACCCAGTACTTC
CDR3aa: CASSPQGGAQETQYF
v_gene: TRBV5-4
j_gene: TRBJ2-5
abundance: NA
d_gene: NA

CDR3nt: TGTGCCAGCTCCCCAACCGACAGGTCTAGGAATGAGCAGTTCTTC
CDR3aa: CASSPTDRSRNEQFF
v_gene: TRBV25-1
j_gene: TRBJ2-1
abundance: NA
d_gene: NA

CDR3nt: TGTGCCAGCAGTGGACTAGCGGACACCGGGGAGCTGTTTTTT
CDR3aa: CASSGLADTGELFF
v_gene: TRBV2
j_gene: TRBJ2-2
abundance: NA
d_gene: TRBD2

CDR3nt: TGTGCCAGCAGCGTTAACAGGGGGCTGAGCGGGGAGCTGTTTTTT
CDR3aa: CASSVNRGLSGELFF
v_gene: TRBV7-6
j_gene: TRBJ2-2
abundance: NA
d_gene: TRBD1

CDR3nt: TGTGCCACCCAACGTGGGGAGGGCACAGATACGCAGTATTTT
CDR3aa: CATQRGEGTDTQYF
v_gene: TRBV24-1
j_gene: TRBJ2-3
abundance: NA
d_gene: NA

CDR3nt: TGCGCCAGCAGCCAGGGGACAGGGACCGGGGAGCTGTTTTTT
CDR3aa: CASSQGTGTGELFF
v_gene: TRBV4-1
j_gene: TRBJ2-2
abundance: NA
d_gene: TRBD1

CDR3nt: TGCGCCAGCAGCCCGGGGAGGGACACTGAAGCTTTCTTT
CDR3aa: CASSPGRDTEAFF
v_gene: TRBV10-2
j_gene: TRBJ1-1
abundance: NA
d_gene: NA

CDR3nt: TGTGCCAGCAGCTATACCAGGACAGGGGGGAACACTGAAGCTTTCTTT
CDR3aa: CASSYTRTGGNTEAFF
v_gene: TRBV7-9
j_gene: TRBJ1-1
abundance: NA
d_gene: TRBD1

CDR3nt: TGTGCCAGCAGCTTGGGGCCGGGACAGAAAGCTTTCTTT
CDR3aa: CASSLGPGQKAFF
v_gene: TRBV7-2
j_gene: TRBJ1-1
abundance: few
d_gene: TRBD1

CDR3nt: TGTGCCAGCAGCCTAGACAGGTATGACACTGAAGCTTTCTTT
CDR3aa: CASSLDRYDTEAFF
v_gene: TRBV11-2
j_gene: TRBJ1-1
abundance: NA
d_gene: NA

CDR3nt: TGTGCCAGCAGTCCCCAGGGATTCCAGGAAAAACTGTTTTTT
CDR3aa: CASSPQGFQEKLFF
v_gene: TRBV28
j_gene: TRBJ1-4
abundance: NA
d_gene: NA

CDR3nt: TGTGCCAGCAGGAGACTAGCGGGGGATGAGCAGTTCTTC
CDR3aa: CASRRLAGDEQFF
v_gene: TRBV2
j_gene: TRBJ2-1
abundance: NA
d_gene: TRBD2

CDR3nt: TGTGCCAGCAGCTCAGGACAGTTCTACGAGCAGTACTTC
CDR3aa: CASSSGQFYEQYF
v_gene: TRBV11-3
j_gene: TRBJ2-7
abundance: NA
d_gene: NA

CDR3nt: TGCGCCAGCAGGGGCCTAGCGGGGGACCTCCGTGAGACCCAGTACTTC
CDR3aa: CASRGLAGDLRETQYF
v_gene: TRBV5-1
j_gene: TRBJ2-5
abundance: NA
d_gene: TRBD2

CDR3nt: TGTGCCAGCAGCGCCGCGCGGGGGGAGACCCAGTACTTC
CDR3aa: CASSAARGETQYF
v_gene: TRBV11-3
j_gene: TRBJ2-5
abundance: NA
d_gene: TRBD2

CDR3nt: TGTGCCACCAGTTCTCCCTTAGCTATGGCCCGTAATGAAAAACTGTTTTTT
CDR3aa: CATSSPLAMARNEKLFF
v_gene: TRBV24-1
j_gene: TRBJ1-4
abundance: NA
d_gene: NA

CDR3nt: TGTGCCAGCAACACAAACTTTAGCGGGGGGGCTTCTTGGCACACAGATACGCAGTATTTT
CDR3aa: CASNTNFSGGASWHTDTQYF
v_gene: TRBV21-1
j_gene: TRBJ2-3
abundance: NA
d_gene: NA